This T cell receptor beta chain was obtained from a study of shared clonotypes between healthy human individuals. Clones were read by immunoSEQ multiplex PCR, and TCRdb kept only the in-frame ones, dropping some. The sample yields 2 million to 2.5 million clones, approximately 94% seen once. The CDR3 has 19 residues. In germline, CDR1 is SGHVS, CDR2 FQNEAQ. Germline trimming cut 5 bases from V and 4 bases from J; bases unmatched to any gene: 17. Naive CD8 cells lacked CD45RO and underwent positive selection for CCR7, leaving out terminally differentiated effector memory CD45RA+ cells. This receptor was obtained from a man aged 18 to 29 in good health. The chain recombines TRBV7-8 with TRBJ2-5; TRBD2 matches at 12 bases. Source material: naive CD8+ T cells sorted from blood. The CDR3 sequence is CASSPRLAGAPREGETQYF. The CDR3 DNA reads as TGTGCCAGCAGCCCACGACTAGCGGGGGCCCCAAGGGAGGGAGAGACCCAGTACTTC.